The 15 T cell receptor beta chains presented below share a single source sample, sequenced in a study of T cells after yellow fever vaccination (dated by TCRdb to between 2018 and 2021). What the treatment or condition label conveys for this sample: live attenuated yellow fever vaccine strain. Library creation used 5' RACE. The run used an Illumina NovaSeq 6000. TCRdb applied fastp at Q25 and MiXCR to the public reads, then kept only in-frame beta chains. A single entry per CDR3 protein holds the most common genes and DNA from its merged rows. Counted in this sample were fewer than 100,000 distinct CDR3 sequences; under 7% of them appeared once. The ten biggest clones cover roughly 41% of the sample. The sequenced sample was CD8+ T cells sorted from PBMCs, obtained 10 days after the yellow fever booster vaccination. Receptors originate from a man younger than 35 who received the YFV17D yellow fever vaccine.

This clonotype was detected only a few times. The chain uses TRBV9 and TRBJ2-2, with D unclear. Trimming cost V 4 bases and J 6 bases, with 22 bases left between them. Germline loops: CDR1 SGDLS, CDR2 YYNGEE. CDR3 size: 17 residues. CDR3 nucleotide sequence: TGTGCCAGCAGCCCCTCTCAGTGGTCATATGCACCCGGGGAGCTGTTTTTT. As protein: CASSPSQWSYAPGELFF.

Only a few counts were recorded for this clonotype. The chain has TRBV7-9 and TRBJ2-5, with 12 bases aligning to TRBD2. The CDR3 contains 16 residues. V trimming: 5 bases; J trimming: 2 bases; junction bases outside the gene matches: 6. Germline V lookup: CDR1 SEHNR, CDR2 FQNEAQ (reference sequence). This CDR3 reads CASSRLAGEDQETQYF. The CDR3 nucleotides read TGTGCCAGCAGCAGACTAGCGGGGGAAGATCAAGAGACCCAGTACTTC.

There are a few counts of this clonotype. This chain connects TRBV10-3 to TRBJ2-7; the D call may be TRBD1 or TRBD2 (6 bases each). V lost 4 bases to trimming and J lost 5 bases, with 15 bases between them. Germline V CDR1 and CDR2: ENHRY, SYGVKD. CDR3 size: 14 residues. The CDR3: CAISGGASWDEQYV. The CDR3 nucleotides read TGTGCCATCAGTGGGGGGGCGTCTTGGGACGAGCAGTACGTC.

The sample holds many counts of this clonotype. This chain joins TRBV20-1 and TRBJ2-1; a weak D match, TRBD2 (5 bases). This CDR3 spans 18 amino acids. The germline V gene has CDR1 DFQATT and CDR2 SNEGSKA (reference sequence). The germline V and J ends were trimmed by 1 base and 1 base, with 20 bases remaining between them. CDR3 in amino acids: CSARGGNEILASYNEQFF. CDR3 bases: TGCAGTGCTAGAGGTGGGAACGAAATCCTAGCTTCCTACAATGAGCAGTTCTTC.

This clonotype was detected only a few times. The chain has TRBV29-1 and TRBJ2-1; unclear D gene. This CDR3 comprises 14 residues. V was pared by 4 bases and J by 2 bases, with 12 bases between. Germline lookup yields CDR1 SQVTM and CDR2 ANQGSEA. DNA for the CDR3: TGCAGCGTTGGCAGCCACGGTCCCTACAATGAGCAGTTCTTC. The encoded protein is CSVGSHGPYNEQFF.

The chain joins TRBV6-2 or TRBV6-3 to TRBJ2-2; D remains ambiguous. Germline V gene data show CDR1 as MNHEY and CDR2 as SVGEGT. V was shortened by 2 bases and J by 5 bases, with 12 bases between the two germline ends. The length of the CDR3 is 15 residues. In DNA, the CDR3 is TGTGCCAGCAGTTACAGTAGACGTCCTACCGGGGAGCTGTTTTTT. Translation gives CASSYSRRPTGELFF.

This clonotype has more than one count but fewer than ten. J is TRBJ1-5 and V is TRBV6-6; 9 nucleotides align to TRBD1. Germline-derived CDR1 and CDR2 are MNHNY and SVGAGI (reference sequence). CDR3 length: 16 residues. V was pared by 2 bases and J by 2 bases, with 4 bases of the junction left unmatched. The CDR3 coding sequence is TGTGCCAGCAGTTACGGGGGACAGGGCGGCAATCAGCCCCAGCATTTT. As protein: CASSYGGQGGNQPQHF.

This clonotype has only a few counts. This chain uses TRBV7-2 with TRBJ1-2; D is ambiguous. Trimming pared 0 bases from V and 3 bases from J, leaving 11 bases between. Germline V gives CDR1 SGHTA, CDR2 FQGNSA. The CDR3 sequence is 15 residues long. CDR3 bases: TGTGCCAGCAGCTTAGCGCCACGGGTGTACTATGGCTACACCTTC. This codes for CASSLAPRVYYGYTF.

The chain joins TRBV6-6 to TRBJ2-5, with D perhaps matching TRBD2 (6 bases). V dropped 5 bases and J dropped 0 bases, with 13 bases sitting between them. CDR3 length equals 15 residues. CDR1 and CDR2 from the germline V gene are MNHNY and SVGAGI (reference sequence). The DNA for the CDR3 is TGTGCCAGCAGTCAGGTTGGGGGGTACCAAGAGACCCAGTACTTC. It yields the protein CASSQVGGYQETQYF.

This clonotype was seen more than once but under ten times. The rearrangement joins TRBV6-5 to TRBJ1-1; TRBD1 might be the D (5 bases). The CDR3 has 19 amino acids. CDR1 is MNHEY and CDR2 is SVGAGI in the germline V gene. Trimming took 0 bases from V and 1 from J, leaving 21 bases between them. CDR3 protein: CASSYSLLYDGQGNTEAFF. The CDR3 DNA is TGTGCCAGCAGTTACTCCTTATTATACGACGGGCAGGGGAACACTGAAGCTTTCTTT.

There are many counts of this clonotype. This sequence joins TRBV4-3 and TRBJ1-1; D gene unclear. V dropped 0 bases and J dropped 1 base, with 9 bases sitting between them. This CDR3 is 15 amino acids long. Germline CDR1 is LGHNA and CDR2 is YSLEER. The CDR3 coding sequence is TGCGCCAGCAGCCAAGACCCCGTTGCGAACACTGAAGCTTTCTTT. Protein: CASSQDPVANTEAFF.

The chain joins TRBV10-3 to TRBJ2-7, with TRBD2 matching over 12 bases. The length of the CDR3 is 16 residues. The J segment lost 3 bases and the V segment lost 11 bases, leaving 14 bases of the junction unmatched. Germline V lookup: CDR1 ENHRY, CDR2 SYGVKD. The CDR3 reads CAAGPKPSGGVYEQYF. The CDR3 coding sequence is TGTGCCGCCGGACCTAAACCTAGCGGGGGGGTCTACGAGCAGTACTTC.

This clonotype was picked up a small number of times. CDR3 sequence: CASSLVGRGTDTQYF. CDR3 nucleotides: TGTGCCAGCAGCTTAGTAGGCAGAGGCACAGATACGCAGTATTTT. The chain uses TRBV5-5 and TRBJ2-3; unclear D gene. The CDR3 consists of 15 residues. V shed 2 bases and J shed 1 base, with 11 bases lying between them. The germline V gene encodes CDR1 SGHKS and CDR2 YYEKEE (reference sequence).

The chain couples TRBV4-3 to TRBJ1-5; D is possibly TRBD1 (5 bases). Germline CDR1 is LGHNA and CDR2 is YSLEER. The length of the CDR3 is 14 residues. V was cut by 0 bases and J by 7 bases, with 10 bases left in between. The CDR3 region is CASSQDRDHQPQHF. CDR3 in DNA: TGCGCCAGCAGCCAAGACAGGGATCACCAGCCCCAGCATTTT.

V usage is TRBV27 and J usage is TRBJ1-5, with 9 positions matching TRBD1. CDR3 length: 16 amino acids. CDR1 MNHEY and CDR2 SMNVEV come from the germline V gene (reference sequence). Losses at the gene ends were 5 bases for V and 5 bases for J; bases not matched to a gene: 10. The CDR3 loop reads CASSPSGTGQDQPQHF. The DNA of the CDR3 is TGTGCCAGCAGTCCATCCGGGACAGGGCAGGATCAGCCCCAGCATTTT.